This entry describes one TCR beta chain. The data stem from a study of control samples from healthy donors and cancer patients. Assay used: immunoSEQ multiplex PCR; TCRdb lists only in-frame clones, some missing. Of 200,000 or so clones listed, about nine tenths are singletons. J lost 5 bases, V lost 4 bases, and 7 bases had no gene match. Germline CDR1 SNHLY, CDR2 FYNNEI. This CDR3 is 14 amino acids long. The sample was blood. The source of this sequence is a young man in good health. V gene TRBV2 combines with J gene TRBJ2-7; 8 bases fit TRBD1. CDR3 bases: TGTGCCAGCAGTGGGGACAGGCTGCTGCACGAGCAGTACTTC. It translates to CASSGDRLLHEQYF.